This T cell receptor beta chain was documented in a study of T cell responses to AZD1222 COVID-19 vaccine. The table came from immunoSEQ multiplex PCR; TCRdb's copy has only in-frame clones and leaves some out. The data hold over 110,000 clones, with about 92% observed a single time. The clonotype comes from an adult in good health. The sequences come from peripheral blood, collected on day 0 of AZD1222 vaccination.

As DNA, the CDR3 is TGCGCCAGCACCGGACAGGGGGCTGCTAGAGGCTACAATGAGCAGTTCTTC. This translates into CASTGQGAARGYNEQFF. The rearrangement uses TRBV10-2 and TRBJ2-1; 11 nucleotides agree with TRBD1. With 7 bases clipped from V and 3 bases from J, the junction kept 11 bases outside the gene matches. This CDR3 contains 17 residues. CDR1 WSHSY and CDR2 SAAADI come from the germline V gene.